The 27 T cell receptor beta chains in this list originate from one sample, sequenced in a study of T cell responses to AZD1222 COVID-19 vaccine. Measured with immunoSEQ multiplex PCR; TCRdb has only the in-frame clones, and not every one. There are roughly 160,000 clones in the sample; 90% occur only once, and less than 1.6% lies in the top ten. The sample here was peripheral blood, taken on day 0 of AZD1222 vaccination. These receptor sequences come from an adult in good health.

V is TRBV14 and J is TRBJ1-1; D gene unclear. There are 13 residues in the CDR3. The V gene lost 6 bases and the J gene lost 3 bases, with 11 bases spanning the gap. Looked up from germline, CDR1 is SGHDN and CDR2 is FVKESK. CDR3 loop: CASRFDGYTEAFF. The CDR3 DNA sequence: TGTGCCAGCAGGTTTGACGGATACACTGAAGCTTTCTTT.

The chain couples TRBV13 to TRBJ1-1; 9 positions agree with TRBD1. The CDR3 runs 12 residues. Germline V gene data show CDR1 as PRHDT and CDR2 as FYEKMQ (reference sequence). J gave up 11 bases and V 5 bases, and 6 bases lay outside the gene matches. The CDR3 coding sequence is TGTGCCAGCAGCCCACAGGGGGCGGATGCTTTCTTT. This codes for CASSPQGADAFF. The whole variable domain, remainder taken from reference TRBV13 and TRBJ1-1, is AAGVIQSPRHLIKEKRETATLKCYPIPRHDTVYWYQQGPGQDPQFLISFYEKMQSDKGSIPDRFSAQQFSDYHSELNMSSLELGDSALYFCASSPQGADAFFGQGTRLTVV.

The chain is built from TRBV2 and TRBJ2-4, with TRBD1 identical over 7 bases. Germline CDR1 is SNHLY and CDR2 is FYNNEI. The CDR3 totals 14 residues. V lost 3 bases, J lost 7 bases, and 6 bases stayed unmatched. CDR3 DNA sequence: TGTGCCAGCAGTGACCTAAACAGGGGCAACATTCAGTACTTC. It codes for CASSDLNRGNIQYF.

Written as DNA, the CDR3 is TGTGCCAGCAGCCCCCGGGGGGCAGGGGACACTGAAGCTTTCTTT. As protein: CASSPRGAGDTEAFF. This chain joins TRBV28 and TRBJ1-1; D is perhaps TRBD1 (6 bases). The V gene's germline CDR1 is MDHEN and CDR2 SYDVKM. The CDR3 length is 15 residues. The V gene lost 6 bases and the J gene lost 3 bases, with 17 bases spanning the gap. The whole variable domain, filled in from reference TRBV28 and TRBJ1-1, reads DVKVTQSSRYLVKRTGEKVFLECVQDMDHENMFWYRQDPGLGLRLIYFSYDVKMKEKGDIPEGYSVSREKKERFSLILESASTNQTSMYLCASSPRGAGDTEAFFGQGTRLTVV.

The genes are TRBV7-9 and TRBJ1-4; D ambiguous. V lost 1 base, J lost 0 bases, and 9 bases lay in between. Germline-derived CDR1 and CDR2 are SEHNR and FQNEAQ (reference sequence). The CDR3 is 16 amino acids. The CDR3: CASSLGPVATNEKLFF. Here the CDR3 DNA reads TGTGCCAGCAGCTTAGGGCCAGTGGCAACTAATGAAAAACTGTTTTTT.

This sequence joins TRBV28 and TRBJ2-7; TRBD1 aligns across 7 bases. Germline CDR1 MDHEN, CDR2 SYDVKM. Trimming at V came to 7 bases and at J to 6 bases, leaving 9 bases not matched to a gene. The CDR3 has 13 residues. CDR3 DNA sequence: TGTGCCAGCACCCCGCCCTCAGGGGGCGAGCAGTACTTC. This codes for CASTPPSGGEQYF.

CDR3 residues: CSVRTGDGNTIYF. The CDR3 DNA sequence: TGCAGCGTGCGGACAGGGGATGGAAACACCATATATTTT. The chain recombines TRBV29-1 with TRBJ1-3; TRBD1 agrees at 9 bases. Per the germline V gene, CDR1 is SQVTM and CDR2 is ANQGSEA. Trimming took 6 bases from V and 3 from J; bases not matched to a gene: 3. CDR3 length: 13 amino acids.

This sequence joins TRBV21-1 and TRBJ1-2. TRBV21-1 is listed as a pseudogene. The CDR3 spans 16 residues. The CDR3 nucleotides are TGTGCCAGCAGCAAACTGTGGGGAAGAGCTAACTATGGCTACACCTTC. Its protein is CASSKLWGRANYGYTF.

The rearrangement uses TRBV3-1 (or the pseudogene TRBV3-2) and TRBJ2-3; D gene uncertain. CDR3 length: 14 residues. Between the trimmed V and J ends, which lost 9 bases and 2 bases, there was a span of 15 bases. Per the germline V gene, CDR1 is LGHDT and CDR2 is YNNKEL (reference sequence). The CDR3 region is CASKPRTATDTQYF. The CDR3 DNA reads TGTGCCAGTAAACCTAGGACGGCCACAGATACGCAGTATTTT.

The V gene is TRBV5-1, the J gene TRBJ2-5, with D perhaps matching TRBD2 (7 bases). The CDR3 is 17 residues long. With 0 bases removed from V and 2 bases from J, the gap between germline ends came to 17 bases. In germline, CDR1 is SGHRS, CDR2 YFSETQ. The CDR3 loop is CASSLGAGALSQETQYF. CDR3 in DNA: TGCGCCAGCAGCTTGGGGGCGGGGGCGCTCTCACAAGAGACCCAGTACTTC.

The gene calls are TRBV5-6 and TRBJ1-1; 7 nucleotides match TRBD1. Germline V gene data show CDR1 as SGHDT and CDR2 as YYEEEE. The trim removed 3 bases at V and 2 bases at J, leaving 7 bases unmatched. CDR3 length: 15 amino acids. In DNA, the CDR3 is TGTGCCAGCAGCTACCTGACAGGGACTAACACTGAAGCTTTCTTT. Translation gives CASSYLTGTNTEAFF.

This chain uses TRBV14 with TRBJ1-3, with no clear D. The CDR3 extends over 19 amino acids. In germline, CDR1 is SGHDN, CDR2 FVKESK. The V gene lost 0 bases and the J gene lost 1 base, with 19 bases spanning the gap. This CDR3 reads CASSQEVAIYWRSGNTIYF. The CDR3 region has the DNA TGTGCCAGCAGCCAAGAGGTAGCCATTTACTGGAGGTCTGGAAACACCATATATTTT.

The V and J genes are TRBV19 and TRBJ1-6; D unresolved. This CDR3 is built from 16 residues. The germline V and J ends were trimmed by 3 bases and 7 bases, with 16 bases remaining between them. CDR1 is LNHDA, CDR2 SQIVND, per germline (reference sequence). The CDR3 DNA sequence: TGTGCCAGTAGTATTGTCGGGAGGGCTCGAAATTCACCCCTCCACTTT. This codes for CASSIVGRARNSPLHF.

The chain combines TRBV28 with TRBJ1-1; 8 bases are shared with TRBD1. This CDR3 is built from 18 residues. From germline, CDR1 is MDHEN and CDR2 SYDVKM. V dropped 3 bases and J dropped 0; count of bases not matched to a gene: 12. Written as DNA, the CDR3 is TGTGCCAGCAGTTTTCTTCCCCCCGGGACAGGTATGAACACTGAAGCTTTCTTT. Encoded protein: CASSFLPPGTGMNTEAFF.

The rearrangement links TRBV4-2 to TRBJ2-7; TRBD2 is a possible D gene (6 bases). This CDR3 is 15 amino acids long. Between the trimmed V and J ends, which lost 0 bases and 2 bases, there was a span of 11 bases. Germline assignment: CDR1 LGHNA and CDR2 YNFKEQ. CDR3 sequence (DNA): TGTGCCAGCAGCCAAGATAACGGCGGGACCTACGAGCAGTACTTC. It encodes CASSQDNGGTYEQYF.

The chain is built from TRBV7-8 and TRBJ1-2, with no clear D. V lost 2 bases and J lost 7, with 11 bases in between. This CDR3 spans 13 amino acids. Germline V CDR1 and CDR2: SGHVS, FQNEAQ. CDR3 protein: CASSLSRSGGYTF. In nucleotides, the CDR3 is TGTGCCAGCAGCTTAAGTCGGAGCGGTGGCTACACCTTC.

CDR3 nucleotide sequence: TGTGCCAGCAGTGAAGTAGGGGGCGGCACTGAAGCTTTCTTT. Amino acid sequence: CASSEVGGGTEAFF. The gene calls are TRBV6-1 and TRBJ1-1; 7 positions match TRBD1. V shed 1 base and J 4 bases; nucleotides not matched to a gene: 3. The CDR3 is made up of 14 amino acids. The germline gives CDR1 MNHNS, CDR2 SASEGT.

This sequence joins TRBV18 and TRBJ1-1; D is possibly TRBD1 (5 bases). The CDR3 consists of 14 residues. Looked up from germline, CDR1 is KGHSH and CDR2 is LQKENI. Trimming took off 5 bases at V and 2 bases at J, with 12 bases between the two ends. For the CDR3, the DNA is TGTGCCAGCTCATCACAGGATCGCAACACTGAAGCTTTCTTT. Translating it yields CASSSQDRNTEAFF.

The V gene is TRBV29-1, the J gene TRBJ2-7; the D gene is possibly TRBD2 (6 bases). The CDR3 is 14 residues long. Germline CDR1 is SQVTM and CDR2 is ANQGSEA. V was cut by 8 bases and J by 2 bases, with 19 bases left in between. The CDR3 bases are TGCAGCTTTACGGGCCTCGGGACTCCCTACGAGCAGTACTTC. Protein product: CSFTGLGTPYEQYF.

This chain joins TRBV4-1 and TRBJ1-2; D not certain. V shed 0 bases and J shed 8 bases, with 4 bases lying between them. Germline-derived CDR1 and CDR2 are MGHRA and YSYEKL. This CDR3 is 11 amino acids long. As DNA, the CDR3 is TGCGCCAGCAGCCAAGAAGGCGGCTACACCTTC. Translation: CASSQEGGYTF.

The chain has TRBV27 and TRBJ1-4; D remains unclear. CDR1 and CDR2 (germline): MNHEY, SMNVEV (reference sequence). V was pared by 4 bases and J by 8 bases, with 20 bases between. The CDR3 runs to 16 residues. The CDR3 nucleotides read TGTGCCAGCAGTTCCCTGTCGATAGGTGTTCAGGAAAAACTGTTTTTT. It codes for CASSSLSIGVQEKLFF.

The count of this clone is one. This chain links TRBV24-1 with TRBJ1-2; 10 positions agree with TRBD1. The J segment lost 4 bases and the V segment lost 3 bases, leaving 4 bases of the junction unmatched. In germline, CDR1 is KGHDR, CDR2 SFDVKD. The CDR3 is 15 residues long. CDR3 in DNA: TGTGCCACCAGTGATCCGGACAGGGGGGCCTATGGCTACACCTTC. Encoded protein: CATSDPDRGAYGYTF.

The chain recombines TRBV5-4 with TRBJ2-3, with D uncertain. Per the germline V gene, CDR1 is SGHNT and CDR2 is YYREEE (reference sequence). Trimming pared 1 base from V and 2 bases from J, leaving 8 bases between. CDR3 size: 14 residues. CDR3 sequence: CASSLQRATDTQYF. CDR3 in DNA: TGTGCCAGCAGCTTGCAGCGAGCCACAGATACGCAGTATTTT.

The chain couples TRBV6-5 to TRBJ1-1, with TRBD1 as a possible D gene (5 bases). This CDR3 region has 14 residues. Germline CDR1 is MNHEY and CDR2 is SVGAGI. V lost 4 bases and J 3 bases, leaving 12 bases between the germline ends. As DNA, the CDR3 is TGTGCCAGCAGTTTGCAGGGCCGAGACACTGAAGCTTTCTTT. It translates to CASSLQGRDTEAFF.

The rearrangement uses TRBV3-1 (or the pseudogene TRBV3-2) and TRBJ1-3, with 8 bases that match TRBD1. Germline CDR1 and CDR2: LGHDT and YNNKEL (reference sequence). CDR3 length equals 15 residues. V lost 3 bases and J lost 4; bases outside the gene matches: 5. The CDR3 nucleotides read TGTGCCAGCAGCCATCAGGGGGCGCGCGGAAACACCATATATTTT. Protein product: CASSHQGARGNTIYF.

This chain connects TRBV7-2 to TRBJ2-3; 13 nucleotides agree with TRBD2. The CDR3 has 18 residues. The V and J ends lost 5 bases and 5 bases, in that order; junction bases with no gene match: 13. Germline CDR1 is SGHTA and CDR2 is FQGNSA. The CDR3 protein is CASSIRTSGGPGRDTQYF. DNA of the CDR3: TGTGCCAGCAGCATCCGGACTAGCGGGGGTCCCGGTCGAGATACGCAGTATTTT. Using reference TRBV7-2 and TRBJ2-3 for the parts outside the CDR3, the full variable domain is GAGVSQSPSNKVTEKGKDVELRCDPISGHTALYWYRQSLGQGLEFLIYFQGNSAPDKSGLPSDRFSAERTGGSVSTLTIQRTQQEDSAVYLCASSIRTSGGPGRDTQYFGPGTRLTVL.

The chain couples TRBV28 to TRBJ2-7; perhaps TRBD2 as D (5 bases). The CDR3 totals 13 residues. V gave up 1 base and J gave up 5 bases, with 9 bases separating them. Germline loops: CDR1 MDHEN, CDR2 SYDVKM. For the CDR3, the DNA is TGTGCCAGCAGTTTATCGGGGTTCGACGAGCAGTACTTC. This encodes CASSLSGFDEQYF.